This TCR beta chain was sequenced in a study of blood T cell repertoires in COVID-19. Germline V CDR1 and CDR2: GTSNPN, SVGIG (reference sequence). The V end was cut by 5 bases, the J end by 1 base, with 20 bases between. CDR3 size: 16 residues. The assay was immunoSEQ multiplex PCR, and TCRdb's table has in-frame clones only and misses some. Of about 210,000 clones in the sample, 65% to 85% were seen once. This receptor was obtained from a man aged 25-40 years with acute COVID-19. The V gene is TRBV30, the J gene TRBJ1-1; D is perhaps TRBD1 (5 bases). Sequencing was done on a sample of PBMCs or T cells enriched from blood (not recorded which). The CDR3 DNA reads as TGTGCCTGGCTGTTCTGGGGCTCGGTCAGGAACACTGAAGCTTTCTTT. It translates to CAWLFWGSVRNTEAFF.